The source of this T cell receptor (beta chain) is a study of regulatory T cells in long-lasting Graves disease. As to time point: persistent/refractory GD, antithyroid drugs over 5 years with positive TRAb. PBMC RNA was the source of the TCR library. The study's findings and limits: Preferential use of TRBV28, TRBJ1-2 and TRBJ2-5 was seen in persistent disease. Accuracy might have suffered from few samples.

Note on this clonotype: Its specificity is unknown.

Trimming stripped 0 bases from V and 4 bases from J, with 22 bases between. Per germline, CDR1 GTSNPN and CDR2 SVGIG (reference sequence). The CDR3 runs 17 residues. To make TCR beta libraries, researchers used iRepertoire HTBI primers and Arm-PCR of CDR3 regions. Via MiXCR, TCRdb re-called the multiplex PCR reads, giving one row per CDR3 protein. The sample contains under 350,000 distinct CDR3 sequences, roughly a fifth of which appear only once. The clonotype was recovered from a female donor with Graves disease. The material sequenced was peripheral blood mononuclear cells (PBMCs), taken when the disease was refractory, from a patient treated with antithyroid drugs. The chain recombines TRBV30 with TRBJ2-7; maybe TRBD2 (6 bases). The CDR3 sequence is CAWSVEVPRRGFYEQYF. The CDR3 DNA sequence: TGTGCCTGGAGTGTAGAAGTCCCGCGGAGGGGCTTTTACGAGCAGTACTTC.